This is a list of T cell receptor beta chains from one sample in a study of CD8 T cells in Susac syndrome. TCRdb analysed the immunoSEQ multiplex PCR reads with MiXCR anew, one entry per CDR3 protein. This table has some 180,000 distinct CDR3 sequences, 91% appearing once. Sequencing input: CD4+ T cells from PBMCs. These receptor sequences come from a human donor with Susac syndrome. The CDR3 runs from the conserved cysteine through the conserved F or W. A D gene is named only where the DNA matches it firmly. Clone size is stated in some rows and not others, as once, few, many or a class when expanded.

size	J	D	V	DNA	CDR3
.	TRBJ2-1	TRBD2	TRBV27	TGTGCCAGCCACAAACTAATAGCGGGGGGGTACAATGAGCAGTTCTTC	CASHKLIAGGYNEQFF
.	TRBJ2-1	.	TRBV4-2	TGTGCCAGCAGCCAAGACACACGACATCGCCCCAATGAGCAGTTCTTC	CASSQDTRHRPNEQFF
.	TRBJ2-1	.	TRBV14	TGTGCCAGCAGCCAAGATCTGGTGTATGAGCAGTTCTTC	CASSQDLVYEQFF
.	TRBJ2-3	TRBD2	TRBV7-3	TGTGCCAGCAGCTCGGGACTAGCGGGAGGGATAGATACGCAGTATTTT	CASSSGLAGGIDTQYF
.	TRBJ2-1	.	TRBV11-2	TGTGCCAGCAGCTCCCCAAGGGCCTACAATGAGCAGTTCTTC	CASSSPRAYNEQFF
.	TRBJ2-3	.	TRBV5-1	TGCGCCAGCAGAGACACCAGGGTTAGCACAGATACGCAGTATTTT	CASRDTRVSTDTQYF
.	TRBJ2-7	.	TRBV3-1	TGTGCCAGCAGCCCCTTCGGTTCCTACGAGCAGTACTTC	CASSPFGSYEQYF
.	TRBJ2-5	.	TRBV6-1	TGTGCCAGCAGGAGCCCTTTGGGGGGACAGTACCAAGAGACCCAGTACTTC	CASRSPLGGQYQETQYF
.	TRBJ2-7	.	TRBV4-1	TGCGCCAGCAGCCAAGGGACATCGGGGCTTGAGCAGTACTTC	CASSQGTSGLEQYF
.	TRBJ2-7	.	TRBV20-1	TGCAGTGCTAGTCAGAGGTCCGCTACCTACGAGCAGTACTTC	CSASQRSATYEQYF
.	TRBJ2-5	TRBD2	TRBV20-1	TGCAGTGCTAGAGATCAGCGCGGGGGGCTCCAAGAGACCCAGTACTTC	CSARDQRGGLQETQYF
.	TRBJ2-3	.	TRBV18	TGTGCCAGCTCACCACAGGCTACCCCGAGCACAGATACGCAGTATTTT	CASSPQATPSTDTQYF
few	TRBJ2-7	TRBD1	TRBV5-1	TGCGCCAGCAGCGTCACCGGGACAGGGGGTGTCGAGCAGTACTTC	CASSVTGTGGVEQYF
.	TRBJ1-2	.	TRBV28	TGTGCCAGCAGTCCTTTTACAGGAAGACATGGCTACACCTTC	CASSPFTGRHGYTF
.	TRBJ2-1	TRBD2	TRBV6-4	TGTGCCAGCAGTGAAAGCGGGGGGTACCACAATGAGCAGTTCTTC	CASSESGGYHNEQFF
.	TRBJ1-1	.	TRBV18	TGTGCCAGCTCTTACACTACCACAGGGTGGGACACTGAAGCTTTCTTT	CASSYTTTGWDTEAFF
.	TRBJ2-1	TRBD2	TRBV6-5	TGTGCCAGCAGCCGACTAGCGGGACCTTACAATGAGCAGTTCTTC	CASSRLAGPYNEQFF
.	TRBJ2-2	.	TRBV30	TGTGCCTGGAGTGTGCTGGGATACGGGGAGCTGTTTTTT	CAWSVLGYGELFF
once	TRBJ1-2	.	TRBV6-6	TGTGCCAGCAGTAGGGGGGAAGGCTATGGCTACACCTTC	CASSRGEGYGYTF
.	TRBJ1-3	.	TRBV6-1	TGTGCCAGCAGTGAAGCGGAGGGATTCCCCTCTGGAAACACCATATATTTT	CASSEAEGFPSGNTIYF
.	TRBJ2-1	.	TRBV3-1	TGTGCCAGCACCCCAGCAGAGAGTCGCAATGAGCAGTTCTTC	CASTPAESRNEQFF
.	TRBJ1-3	.	TRBV4-2	TGTGCCAGCAGCCAAGATCGCGGGGGGTCTGGAAACACCATATATTTT	CASSQDRGGSGNTIYF
.	TRBJ2-7	.	TRBV11-2	TGTGCCAGCAGCTTTCAGGGTTCCACCTACGAGCAGTACTTC	CASSFQGSTYEQYF
.	TRBJ1-2	TRBD1	TRBV7-2	TGTGCCAGCAGCACAGGGGGAGGAATTAACTATGGCTACACCTTC	CASSTGGGINYGYTF
.	TRBJ1-6	.	TRBV2	TGTGCCAATACACAGGGAGAAGGATCACCCCTCCACTTT	CANTQGEGSPLHF